Presented here are 11 T cell receptor beta chains from one specimen sequenced in a study of technical replicates of blood from several donors. Libraries were prepared by immunoSEQ multiplex PCR; TCRdb keeps only in-frame clonotypes and omits some of them. The data show about 83,000 clones, 92% seen once. The sequenced material came from T cells isolated from PBMCs. These receptor sequences come from a human donor in good health.

Written as DNA, the CDR3 is TGTGCCAGCAGCCAGGGGGCAGGCACGCCCCAGCATTTT. It codes for CASSQGAGTPQHF. The V gene is TRBV28, the J gene TRBJ1-5; 8 bases agree with TRBD1. CDR1 and CDR2 (germline): MDHEN, SYDVKM. The CDR3 length is 13 residues. After removal of 6 bases from V and 9 bases from J, the junction contained 7 bases not matched to a gene.

The chain combines TRBV7-9 with TRBJ2-3, with a possible D match to TRBD2 (6 bases). This CDR3 has 16 residues. CDR1 is SEHNR and CDR2 is FQNEAQ in the germline V gene (reference sequence). V gave up 1 base and J gave up 3 bases, with 14 bases separating them. The CDR3 region is CASSLVRGRVTDTQYF. CDR3 coding DNA: TGTGCCAGCAGCTTAGTTCGGGGGAGAGTGACAGATACGCAGTATTTT.

The chain uses TRBV27 and TRBJ1-5; weak D call: TRBD1 (5 bases). The V end was cut by 6 bases, the J end by 3 bases, with 15 bases between. The CDR3 contains 15 residues. CDR1 is MNHEY, CDR2 SMNVEV, per germline (reference sequence). CDR3 region: CASSPGTGYNQPQHF. The CDR3 DNA sequence: TGTGCCAGCAGCCCCGGAACAGGATACAATCAGCCCCAGCATTTT.

CDR3 nucleotides: TGCGCCAGCAGTGAGTCGACGTCAGGGTACGAGCAGTACTTC. Encoded protein: CASSESTSGYEQYF. J is TRBJ2-7 and V is TRBV10-1, with D possibly TRBD1 on 5 matching bases. Looked up from germline, CDR1 is WNHNN and CDR2 is SYGVQD (reference sequence). Trimming stripped 0 bases from V and 4 bases from J, with 10 bases between. CDR3 length: 14 residues.

This rearrangement joins TRBV12-5 to TRBJ2-5, with TRBD1 as a possible D gene (6 bases). Trimming shortened V by 1 base and J by 5 bases, and 20 bases separated the two germline ends. Germline loops: CDR1 LGHNT, CDR2 FRNRAP. The CDR3 contains 17 residues. CDR3 residues: CASGLAWGQGMSETQYF. In nucleotides, the CDR3 is TGTGCTAGTGGTTTGGCCTGGGGGCAGGGAATGTCGGAGACCCAGTACTTC.

The CDR3 DNA sequence: TGTGCCAGCTCACCACGTCTAGCGGACCACACAGATACGCAGTATTTT. Protein product: CASSPRLADHTDTQYF. The V gene is TRBV18, the J gene TRBJ2-3; 7 positions match TRBD2. Per germline, CDR1 KGHSH and CDR2 LQKENI. The CDR3 spans 16 residues. V lost 1 base and J lost 2; bases outside the gene matches: 6.

The chain uses TRBV5-5 and TRBJ2-5; TRBD2 is a possible D gene (5 bases). Germline values: CDR1 SGHKS, CDR2 YYEKEE (reference sequence). This CDR3 comprises 15 residues. Trimming removed 4 bases from V and 5 bases from J, with 18 bases in between. The CDR3 loop reads CASSPHNERVETQYF. The CDR3 coding sequence is TGTGCCAGCAGCCCCCATAATGAGAGGGTTGAGACCCAGTACTTC.

The CDR3 DNA reads as TGTGCCAGCAGCTTGAAGGGGTTCGGGTCACCCCTCCACTTT. Translating it yields CASSLKGFGSPLHF. This chain joins TRBV5-8 and TRBJ1-6; D may be TRBD1 (5 bases). The ends were cut back, 1 base at V and 10 bases at J, with 12 bases in the middle. Germline lookup yields CDR1 SGHTS and CDR2 YDEGEE. The length of the CDR3 is 14 residues.

As regards this clone: Distinct nucleotide sequences in the sample also encode this CDR3. This chain joins TRBV6-5 and TRBJ1-1; 7 nucleotides align to TRBD1. CDR3 length equals 14 residues. Looked up from germline, CDR1 is MNHEY and CDR2 is SVGAGI. V lost 0 bases, J lost 4 bases, and 2 bases stayed unmatched. CDR3 DNA sequence: TGTGCCAGCAGTTACTCATCAGGGGGCACTGAAGCTTTCTTT. Protein product: CASSYSSGGTEAFF.

The rearrangement joins TRBV6-4 to TRBJ2-3; 8 bases line up with TRBD2. The CDR3 has 15 residues. Germline V gene sequence: CDR1 MRHNA, CDR2 SNTAGT. V shed 0 bases and J 4 bases; nucleotides not matched to a gene: 3. The CDR3 sequence: CASSDSAGDADTQYF. DNA of the CDR3: TGTGCCAGCAGTGACTCAGCGGGAGACGCAGATACGCAGTATTTT.

This clone appeared a single time. The CDR3 loop is CASSPGQPSGNTIYF. The DNA for the CDR3 is TGTGCCAGTAGTCCGGGACAACCTTCTGGAAACACCATATATTTT. The gene calls are TRBV19 and TRBJ1-3; D may be TRBD1 (6 bases). The germline V gene has CDR1 LNHDA and CDR2 SQIVND (reference sequence). CDR3 length: 15 amino acids. Trimming shortened V by 5 bases and J by 1 base, and 12 bases separated the two germline ends.